This T cell receptor beta chain was obtained from a study of blood T cell repertoires in COVID-19. Study-wide background: PBMCs, B-cell-depleted T cells, or T cells were the source of the cDNA or gDNA that made up the material.

Trimming cost V 0 bases and J 5 bases; bases outside gene matches: 9. This CDR3 contains 16 residues. Germline-derived CDR1 and CDR2 are KGHSH and LQKENI. Authors' analysis steps: Estimates of nucleated cell counts were drawn from the amplification of reference gene primers. TCRdb's table, derived via immunoSEQ multiplex PCR, lists solely in-frame clones and lacks some. D and trimming come from the DNA, and the V and J calls and clone size come from that table. The sample carries 9,500 to 15,000 clones, roughly nine tenths recorded once. The rearrangement links TRBV18 to TRBJ2-5; 7 positions match TRBD1. Sequenced material: peripheral blood. The sequence was obtained from a man between 65 and 85 years old with active COVID-19. Here the CDR3 reads CASSPPRDSEGETQYF. Here the CDR3 DNA reads TGTGCCAGCTCACCACCTAGGGACAGCGAAGGGGAGACCCAGTACTTC.